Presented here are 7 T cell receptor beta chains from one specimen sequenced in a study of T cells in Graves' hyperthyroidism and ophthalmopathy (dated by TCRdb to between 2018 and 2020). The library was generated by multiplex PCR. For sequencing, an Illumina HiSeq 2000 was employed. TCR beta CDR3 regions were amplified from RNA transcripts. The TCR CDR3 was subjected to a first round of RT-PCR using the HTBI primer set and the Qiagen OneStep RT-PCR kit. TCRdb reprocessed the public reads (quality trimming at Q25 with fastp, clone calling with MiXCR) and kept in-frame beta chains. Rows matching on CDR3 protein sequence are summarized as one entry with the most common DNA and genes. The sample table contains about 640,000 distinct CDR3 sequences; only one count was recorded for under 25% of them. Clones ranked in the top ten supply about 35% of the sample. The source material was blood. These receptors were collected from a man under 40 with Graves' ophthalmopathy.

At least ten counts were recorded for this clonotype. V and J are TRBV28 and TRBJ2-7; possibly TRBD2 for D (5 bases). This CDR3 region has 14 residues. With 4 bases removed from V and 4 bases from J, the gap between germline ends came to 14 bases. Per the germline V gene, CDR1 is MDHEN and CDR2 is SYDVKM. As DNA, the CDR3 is TGTGCCAGCAGTTCGGACTCGACCGCATACGAGCAGTACTTC. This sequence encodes CASSSDSTAYEQYF.

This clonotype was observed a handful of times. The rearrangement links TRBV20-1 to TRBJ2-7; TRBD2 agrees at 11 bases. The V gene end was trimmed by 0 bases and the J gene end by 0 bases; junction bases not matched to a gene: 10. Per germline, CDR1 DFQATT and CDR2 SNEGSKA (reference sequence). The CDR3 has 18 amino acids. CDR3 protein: CSARDSLAGGWNSYEQYF. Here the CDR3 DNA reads TGCAGTGCTAGAGATAGTCTAGCGGGAGGATGGAACTCCTACGAGCAGTACTTC.

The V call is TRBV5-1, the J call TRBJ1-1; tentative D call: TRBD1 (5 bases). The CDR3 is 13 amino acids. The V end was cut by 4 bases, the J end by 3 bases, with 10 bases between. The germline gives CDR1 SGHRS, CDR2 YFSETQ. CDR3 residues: CASSIAGYTEAFF. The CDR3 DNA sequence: TGCGCCAGCAGCATAGCAGGGTACACTGAAGCTTTCTTT.

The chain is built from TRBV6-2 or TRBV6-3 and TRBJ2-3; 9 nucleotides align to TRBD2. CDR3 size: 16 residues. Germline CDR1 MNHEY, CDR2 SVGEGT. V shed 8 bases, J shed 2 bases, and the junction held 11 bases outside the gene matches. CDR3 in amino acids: CASRIKSGRITDTQYF. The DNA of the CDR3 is TGTGCCAGCCGAATCAAAAGCGGGAGGATCACAGATACGCAGTATTTT.

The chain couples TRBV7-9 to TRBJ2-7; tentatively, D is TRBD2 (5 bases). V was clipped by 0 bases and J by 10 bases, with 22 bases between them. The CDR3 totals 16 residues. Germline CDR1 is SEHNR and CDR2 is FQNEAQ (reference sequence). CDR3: CASSLARAGSWADQYF. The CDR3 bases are TGTGCCAGCAGCTTAGCGCGGGCGGGCTCTTGGGCGGATCAGTACTTC.

The CDR3 DNA reads as TGTGCCAGCTCACCACCGGGACGGGGGGCGTACGAGCAGTACTTC. As protein: CASSPPGRGAYEQYF. This chain connects TRBV18 to TRBJ2-7; D is perhaps TRBD2 (7 bases). V lost 0 bases to trimming and J lost 4 bases, with 13 bases between them. The germline V gene encodes CDR1 KGHSH and CDR2 LQKENI. This CDR3 has 15 residues.

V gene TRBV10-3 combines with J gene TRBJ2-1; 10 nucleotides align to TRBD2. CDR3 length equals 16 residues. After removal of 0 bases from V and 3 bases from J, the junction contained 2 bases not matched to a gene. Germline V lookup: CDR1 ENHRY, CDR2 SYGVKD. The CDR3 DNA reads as TGTGCCATCAGTGAGTCGAGGACTAGCGGCTACAATGAGCAGTTCTTC. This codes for CAISESRTSGYNEQFF.